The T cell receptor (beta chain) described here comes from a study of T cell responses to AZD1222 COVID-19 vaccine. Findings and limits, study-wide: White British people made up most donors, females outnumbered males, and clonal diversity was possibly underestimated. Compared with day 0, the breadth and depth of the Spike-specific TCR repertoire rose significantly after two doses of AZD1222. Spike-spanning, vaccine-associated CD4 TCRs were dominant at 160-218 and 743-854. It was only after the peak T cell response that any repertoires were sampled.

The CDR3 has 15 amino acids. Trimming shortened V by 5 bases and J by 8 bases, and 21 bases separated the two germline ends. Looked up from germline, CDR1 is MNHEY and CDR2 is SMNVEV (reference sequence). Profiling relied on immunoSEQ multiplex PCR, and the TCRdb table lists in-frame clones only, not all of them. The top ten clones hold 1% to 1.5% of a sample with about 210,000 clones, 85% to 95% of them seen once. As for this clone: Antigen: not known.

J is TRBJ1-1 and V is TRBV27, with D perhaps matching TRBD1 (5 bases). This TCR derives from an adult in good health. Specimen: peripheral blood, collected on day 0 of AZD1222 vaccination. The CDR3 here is CASSPELIGAREAFF. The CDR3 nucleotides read TGTGCCAGCAGTCCCGAACTTATAGGGGCACGGGAAGCTTTCTTT.